This section outlines one T cell receptor (beta chain) sequence together with its context. Its antigen is as yet unknown. This record comes from a study of cytomegalovirus exposure and HLA in healthy donors. General study results and limits: Reportedly, cytomegalovirus status was diagnosed with high sensitivity and specificity. The authors later linked a missense DCLRE1C variant to TCR beta V- and J-gene trimming. Certain sequence variants were highly shared and formed a cluster, and this cluster was likely a sequencing artifact.

PCR involved 60 Vbeta and 13 Jbeta primers. Libraries were prepared by immunoSEQ multiplex PCR; TCRdb keeps only in-frame clonotypes and omits some of them. In the table there are 55,000 to 80,000 clones, around 80% of which are singletons. The V gene's germline CDR1 is KGHSH and CDR2 LQKENI. The CDR3 spans 15 residues. Trimming removed 6 bases from V and 3 bases from J, with 15 bases in between. Participants comprised healthy donors of bone marrow. V and J are TRBV18 and TRBJ1-5; tentatively, D is TRBD1 (6 bases). The sequencing input was PBMCs. This TCR derives from a man aged 18-30 years in good health and CMV-seronegative. Here the CDR3 reads CASSTIQGNNQPQHF. The CDR3 coding sequence is TGTGCCAGCTCCACCATACAGGGAAACAATCAGCCCCAGCATTTT.